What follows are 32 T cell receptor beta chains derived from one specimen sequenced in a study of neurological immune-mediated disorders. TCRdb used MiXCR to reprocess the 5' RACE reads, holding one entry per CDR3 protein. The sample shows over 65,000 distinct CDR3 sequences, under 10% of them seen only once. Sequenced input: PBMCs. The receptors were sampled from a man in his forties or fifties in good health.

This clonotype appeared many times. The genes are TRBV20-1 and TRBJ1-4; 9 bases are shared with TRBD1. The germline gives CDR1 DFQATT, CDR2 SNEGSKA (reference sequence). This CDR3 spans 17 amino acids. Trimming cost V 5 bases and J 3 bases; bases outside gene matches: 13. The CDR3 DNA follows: TGCAGTGCTCGCCGGGGAACCTGGGACAGGGCTAATGAAAAACTGTTTTTT. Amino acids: CSARRGTWDRANEKLFF.

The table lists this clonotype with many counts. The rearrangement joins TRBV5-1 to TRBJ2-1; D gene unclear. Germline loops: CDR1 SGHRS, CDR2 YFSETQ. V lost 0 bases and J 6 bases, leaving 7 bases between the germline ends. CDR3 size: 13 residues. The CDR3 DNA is TGCGCCAGCAGCTTGGGGGCAGTCAATGAGCAGTTCTTC. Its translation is CASSLGAVNEQFF.

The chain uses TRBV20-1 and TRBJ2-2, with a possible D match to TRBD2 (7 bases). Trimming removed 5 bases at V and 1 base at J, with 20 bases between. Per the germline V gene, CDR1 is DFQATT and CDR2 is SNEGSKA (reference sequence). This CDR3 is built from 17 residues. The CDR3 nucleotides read TGCAGTGCTTTAGGGGGACTACCGGGACTGAACACCGGGGAGCTGTTTTTT. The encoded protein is CSALGGLPGLNTGELFF.

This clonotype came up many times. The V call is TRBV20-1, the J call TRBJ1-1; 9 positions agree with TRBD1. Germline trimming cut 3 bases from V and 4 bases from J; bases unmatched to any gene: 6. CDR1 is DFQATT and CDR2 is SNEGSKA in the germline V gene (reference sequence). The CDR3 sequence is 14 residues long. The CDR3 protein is CSASTGGYGTEAFF. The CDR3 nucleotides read TGCAGTGCTAGTACAGGGGGCTACGGCACTGAAGCTTTCTTT.

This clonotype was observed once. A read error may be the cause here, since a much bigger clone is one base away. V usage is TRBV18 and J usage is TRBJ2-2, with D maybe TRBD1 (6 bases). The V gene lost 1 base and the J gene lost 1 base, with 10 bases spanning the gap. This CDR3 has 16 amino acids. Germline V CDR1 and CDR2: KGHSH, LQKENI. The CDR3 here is CASSPHSGVNTGELFF. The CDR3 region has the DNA TGTGCCAGCTCACCACACTCAGGGGTGAACACCGGGGAGCTGTTTTTT.

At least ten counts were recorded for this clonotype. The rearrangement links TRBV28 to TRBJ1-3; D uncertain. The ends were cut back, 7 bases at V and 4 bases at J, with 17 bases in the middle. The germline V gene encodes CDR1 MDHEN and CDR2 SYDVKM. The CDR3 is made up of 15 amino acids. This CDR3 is CASNRRHVVGNTIYF. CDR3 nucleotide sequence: TGTGCCAGCAATCGGAGACATGTTGTGGGAAACACCATATATTTT. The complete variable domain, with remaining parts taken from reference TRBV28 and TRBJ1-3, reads DVKVTQSSRYLVKRTGEKVFLECVQDMDHENMFWYRQDPGLGLRLIYFSYDVKMKEKGDIPEGYSVSREKKERFSLILESASTNQTSMYLCASNRRHVVGNTIYFGEGSWLTVV.

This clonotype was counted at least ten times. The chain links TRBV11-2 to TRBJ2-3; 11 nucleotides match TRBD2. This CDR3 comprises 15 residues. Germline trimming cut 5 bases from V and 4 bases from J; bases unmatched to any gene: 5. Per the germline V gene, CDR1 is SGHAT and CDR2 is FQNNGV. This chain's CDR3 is CASSVRLAGSDTQYF. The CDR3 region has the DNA TGTGCCAGCAGCGTGCGACTAGCGGGGTCAGATACGCAGTATTTT.

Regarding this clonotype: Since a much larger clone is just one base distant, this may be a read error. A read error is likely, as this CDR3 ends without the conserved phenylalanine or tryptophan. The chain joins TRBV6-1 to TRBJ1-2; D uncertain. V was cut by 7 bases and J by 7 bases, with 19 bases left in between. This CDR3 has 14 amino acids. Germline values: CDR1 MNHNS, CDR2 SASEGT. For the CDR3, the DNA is TGTGCCAGCATCCCTTCGCCCTGGATGGCTGGCTACACCATC. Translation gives CASIPSPWMAGYTI.

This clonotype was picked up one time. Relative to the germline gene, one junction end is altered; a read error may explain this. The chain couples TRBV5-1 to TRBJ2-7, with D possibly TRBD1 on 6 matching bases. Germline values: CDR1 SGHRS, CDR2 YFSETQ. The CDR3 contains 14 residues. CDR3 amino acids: CASSFGTWAYEHYF. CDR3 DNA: TGCGCCAGCAGCTTTGGGACATGGGCCTACGAGCATTACTTC.

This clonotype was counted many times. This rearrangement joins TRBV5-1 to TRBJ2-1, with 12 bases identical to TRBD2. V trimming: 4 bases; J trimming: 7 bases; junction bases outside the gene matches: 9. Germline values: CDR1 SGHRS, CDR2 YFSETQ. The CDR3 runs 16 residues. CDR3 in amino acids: CASSRVTSGRGNEQFF. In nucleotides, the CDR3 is TGCGCCAGCAGCAGGGTGACTAGCGGGAGAGGTAATGAGCAGTTCTTC.

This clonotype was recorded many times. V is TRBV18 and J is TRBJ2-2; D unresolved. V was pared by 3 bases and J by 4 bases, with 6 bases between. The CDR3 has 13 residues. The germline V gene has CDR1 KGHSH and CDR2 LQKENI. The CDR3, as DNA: TGTGCCAGCTCACCTGACACCACCGGGGAGCTGTTTTTT. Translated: CASSPDTTGELFF. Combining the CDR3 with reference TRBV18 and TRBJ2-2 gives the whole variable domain NAGVMQNPRHLVRRRGQEARLRCSPMKGHSHVYWYRQLPEEGLKFMVYLQKENIIDESGMPKERFSAEFPKEGPSILRIQQVVRGDSAAYFCASSPDTTGELFFGEGSRLTVL.

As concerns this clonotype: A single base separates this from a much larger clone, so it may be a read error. CDR3 nucleotides: TGCACCAGCAGCTTGTCTGGAGATACGCAGTATTTT. Its protein is CTSSLSGDTQYF. The rearrangement links TRBV5-1 to TRBJ2-3; no clear D. The germline V gene has CDR1 SGHRS and CDR2 YFSETQ. The length of the CDR3 is 12 residues. The full variable domain, completed using reference TRBV5-1 and TRBJ2-3, is KAGVTQTPRYLIKTRGQQVTLSCSPISGHRSVSWYQQTPGQGLQFLFEYFSETQRNKGNFPGRFSGRQFSNSRSEMNVSTLELGDSALYLCTSSLSGDTQYFGPGTRLTVL.

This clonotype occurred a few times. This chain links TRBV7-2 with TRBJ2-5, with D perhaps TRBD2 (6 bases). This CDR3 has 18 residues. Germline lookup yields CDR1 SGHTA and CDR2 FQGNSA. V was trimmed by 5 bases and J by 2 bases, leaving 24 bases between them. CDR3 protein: CASSPRGMDYHLQETQYF. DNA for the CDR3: TGTGCCAGCAGCCCCAGAGGAATGGACTACCATTTACAAGAGACCCAGTACTTC.

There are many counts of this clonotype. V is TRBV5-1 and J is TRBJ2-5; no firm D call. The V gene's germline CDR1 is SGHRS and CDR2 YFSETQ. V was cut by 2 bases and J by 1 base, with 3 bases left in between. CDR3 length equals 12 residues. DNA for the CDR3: TGCGCCAGCAGCTTTCTCCAAGAGACCCAGTACTTC. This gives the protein CASSFLQETQYF.

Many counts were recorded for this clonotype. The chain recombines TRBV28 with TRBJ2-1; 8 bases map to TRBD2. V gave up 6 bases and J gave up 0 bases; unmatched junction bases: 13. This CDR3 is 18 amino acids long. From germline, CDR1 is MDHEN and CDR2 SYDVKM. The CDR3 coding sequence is TGTGCCAGCAGCCCTGGTCGGGAGCGGGGGAGCTCCTACAATGAGCAGTTCTTC. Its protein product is CASSPGRERGSSYNEQFF.

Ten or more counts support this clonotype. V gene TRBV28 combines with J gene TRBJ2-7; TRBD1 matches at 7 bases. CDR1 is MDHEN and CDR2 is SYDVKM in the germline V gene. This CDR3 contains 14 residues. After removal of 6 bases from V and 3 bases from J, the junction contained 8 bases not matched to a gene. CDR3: CASRATGKSYEQYF. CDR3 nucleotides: TGTGCCAGCAGAGCGACAGGGAAAAGCTACGAGCAGTACTTC. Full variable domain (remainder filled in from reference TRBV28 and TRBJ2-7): DVKVTQSSRYLVKRTGEKVFLECVQDMDHENMFWYRQDPGLGLRLIYFSYDVKMKEKGDIPEGYSVSREKKERFSLILESASTNQTSMYLCASRATGKSYEQYFGPGTRLTVT.

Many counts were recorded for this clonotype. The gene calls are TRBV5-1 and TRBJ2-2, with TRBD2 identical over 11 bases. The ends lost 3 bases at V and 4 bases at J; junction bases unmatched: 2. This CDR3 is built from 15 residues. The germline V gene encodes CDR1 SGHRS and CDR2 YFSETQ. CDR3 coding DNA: TGCGCCAGCAGCTATACTAGCGGGGGCACCGGGGAGCTGTTTTTT. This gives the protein CASSYTSGGTGELFF.

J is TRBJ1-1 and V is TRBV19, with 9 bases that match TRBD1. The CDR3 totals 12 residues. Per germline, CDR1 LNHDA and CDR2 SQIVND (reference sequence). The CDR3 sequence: CVSDRGDTEAFF. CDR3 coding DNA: TGTGTCAGCGACAGGGGGGACACTGAAGCTTTCTTT. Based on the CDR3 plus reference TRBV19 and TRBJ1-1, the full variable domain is DGGITQSPKYLFRKEGQNVTLSCEQNLNHDAMYWYRQDPGQGLRLIYYSQIVNDFQKGDIAEGYSVSREKKESFPLTVTSAQKNPTAFYLCVSDRGDTEAFFGQGTRLTVV.

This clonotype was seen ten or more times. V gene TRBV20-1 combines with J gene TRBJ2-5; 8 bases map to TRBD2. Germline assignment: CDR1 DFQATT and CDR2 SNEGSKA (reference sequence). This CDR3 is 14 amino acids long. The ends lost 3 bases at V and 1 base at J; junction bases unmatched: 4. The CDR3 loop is CSARVSGGQETQYF. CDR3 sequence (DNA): TGCAGTGCTAGGGTCAGCGGGGGCCAAGAGACCCAGTACTTC.

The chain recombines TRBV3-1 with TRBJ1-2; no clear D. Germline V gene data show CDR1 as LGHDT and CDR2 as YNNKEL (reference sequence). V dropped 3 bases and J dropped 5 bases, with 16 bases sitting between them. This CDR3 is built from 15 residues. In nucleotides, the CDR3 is TGTGCCAGCAGCCACGATCGCCACACCCTTTATGGCTACACCTTC. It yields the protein CASSHDRHTLYGYTF.

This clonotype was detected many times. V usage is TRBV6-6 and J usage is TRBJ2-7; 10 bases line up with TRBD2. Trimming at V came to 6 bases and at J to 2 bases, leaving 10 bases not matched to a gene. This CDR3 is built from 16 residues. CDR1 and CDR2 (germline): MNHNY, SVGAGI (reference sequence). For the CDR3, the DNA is TGTGCCAGCAGGGCAACTAGCGGGGTACTCACCTACGAGCAGTACTTC. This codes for CASRATSGVLTYEQYF.

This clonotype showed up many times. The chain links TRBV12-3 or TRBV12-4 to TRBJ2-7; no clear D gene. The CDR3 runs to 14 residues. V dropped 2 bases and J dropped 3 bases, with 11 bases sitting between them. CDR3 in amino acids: CASSLRQTVYEQYF. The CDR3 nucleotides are TGTGCCAGCAGTTTACGGCAGACTGTCTACGAGCAGTACTTC.

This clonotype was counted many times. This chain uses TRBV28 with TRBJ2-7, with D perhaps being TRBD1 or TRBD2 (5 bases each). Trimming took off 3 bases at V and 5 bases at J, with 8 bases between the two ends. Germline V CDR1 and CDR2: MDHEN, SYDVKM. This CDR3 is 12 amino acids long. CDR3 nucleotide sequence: TGTGCCAGCAGTTTGGGGGTCCACGAGCAGTACTTC. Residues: CASSLGVHEQYF.

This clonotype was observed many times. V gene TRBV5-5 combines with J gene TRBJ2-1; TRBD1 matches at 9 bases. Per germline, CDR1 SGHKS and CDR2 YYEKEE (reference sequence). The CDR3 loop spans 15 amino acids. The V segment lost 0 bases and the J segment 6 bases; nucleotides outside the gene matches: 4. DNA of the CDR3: TGTGCCAGCAGCTTGGGGACAGGGGTCCTCAATGAGCAGTTCTTC. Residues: CASSLGTGVLNEQFF.

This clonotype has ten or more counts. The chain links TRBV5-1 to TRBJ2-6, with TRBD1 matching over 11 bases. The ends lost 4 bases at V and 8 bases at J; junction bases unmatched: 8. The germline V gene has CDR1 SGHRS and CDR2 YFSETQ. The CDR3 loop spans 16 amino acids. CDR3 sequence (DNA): TGCGCCAGCAGCCAAGGGACAGGGGGTATAACCAACGTCCTGACTTTC. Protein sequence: CASSQGTGGITNVLTF.

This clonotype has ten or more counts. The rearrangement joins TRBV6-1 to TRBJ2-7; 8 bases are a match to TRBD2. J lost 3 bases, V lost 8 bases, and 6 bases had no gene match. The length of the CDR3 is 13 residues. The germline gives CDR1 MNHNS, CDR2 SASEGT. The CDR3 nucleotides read TGTGCCAGCCGGGAGGGGGGGAGCTACGAGCAGTACTTC. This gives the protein CASREGGSYEQYF.

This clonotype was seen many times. For the CDR3, the DNA is TGTGCCAGCAATCCCGGGACAGGGGGAATTAAGCCCCAGCATTTT. As protein: CASNPGTGGIKPQHF. The chain employs TRBV12-3 or TRBV12-4 and TRBJ1-5, with TRBD1 matching over 11 bases. V dropped 7 bases and J dropped 8; count of bases not matched to a gene: 10. The CDR3 is 15 amino acids.

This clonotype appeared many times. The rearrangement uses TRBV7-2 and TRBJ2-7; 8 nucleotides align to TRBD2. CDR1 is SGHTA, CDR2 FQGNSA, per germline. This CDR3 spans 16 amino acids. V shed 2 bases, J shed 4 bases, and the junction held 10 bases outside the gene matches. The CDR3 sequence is CASSLRLSGGSYEQYF. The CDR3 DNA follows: TGTGCCAGCAGCTTACGATTGAGCGGGGGTAGTTACGAGCAGTACTTC.

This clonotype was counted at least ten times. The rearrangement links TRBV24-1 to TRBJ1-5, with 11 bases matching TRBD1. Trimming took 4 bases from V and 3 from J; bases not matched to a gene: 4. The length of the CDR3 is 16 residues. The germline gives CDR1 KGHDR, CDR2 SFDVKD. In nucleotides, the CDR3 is TGTGCCACCAGTGACAGGGACAGGGGGTTCAATCAGCCCCAGCATTTT. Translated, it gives CATSDRDRGFNQPQHF.

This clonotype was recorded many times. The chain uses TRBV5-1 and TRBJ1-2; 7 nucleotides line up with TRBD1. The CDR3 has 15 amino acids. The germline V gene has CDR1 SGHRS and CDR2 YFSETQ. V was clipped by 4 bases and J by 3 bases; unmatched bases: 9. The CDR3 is CASSIGTAKDYGYTF. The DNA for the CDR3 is TGCGCCAGCAGCATCGGGACAGCGAAAGACTATGGCTACACCTTC.

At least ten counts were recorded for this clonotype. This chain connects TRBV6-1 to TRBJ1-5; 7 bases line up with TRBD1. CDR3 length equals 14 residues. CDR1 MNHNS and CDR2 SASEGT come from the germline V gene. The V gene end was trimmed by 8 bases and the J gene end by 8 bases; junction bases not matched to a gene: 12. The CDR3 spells CASAQQGQWEPQHF. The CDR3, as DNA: TGTGCCAGCGCACAACAGGGACAGTGGGAGCCCCAGCATTTT.

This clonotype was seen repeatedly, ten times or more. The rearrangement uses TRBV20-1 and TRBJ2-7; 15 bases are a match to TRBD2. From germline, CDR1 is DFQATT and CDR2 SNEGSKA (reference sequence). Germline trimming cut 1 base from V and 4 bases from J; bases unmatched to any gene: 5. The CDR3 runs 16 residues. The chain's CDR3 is CSARVKGLAGGYEQYF. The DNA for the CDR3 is TGCAGTGCTAGAGTCAAGGGACTAGCGGGGGGATACGAGCAGTACTTC.